These 20 T cell receptor beta chains share one sample of origin, sequenced in a study of T cell responses to AZD1222 COVID-19 vaccine. TCRdb keeps only in-frame clones here, not all; method: immunoSEQ multiplex PCR. The data hold about 150,000 clones, with 88% observed a single time. The source material was peripheral blood, sampled on day 0 of AZD1222 vaccination. The receptors stem from an adult in good health.

This chain connects TRBV6-5 to TRBJ1-6; 8 positions agree with TRBD1. V dropped 3 bases and J dropped 10; count of bases not matched to a gene: 5. Germline CDR1 and CDR2: MNHEY and SVGAGI. This CDR3 comprises 14 residues. CDR3 sequence (DNA): TGTGCCAGCAGTTATAACCAGGGGGCCTCACCCCTCCACTTT. This codes for CASSYNQGASPLHF.

The chain uses TRBV28 and TRBJ1-1; D unresolved. Germline V gene lookup returns CDR1 MDHEN and CDR2 SYDVKM. V was clipped by 5 bases and J by 1 base, with 14 bases between them. This CDR3 region has 15 residues. CDR3 sequence: CASSPQGWKNTEAFF. In DNA form, the CDR3 reads TGTGCCAGCAGTCCTCAAGGGTGGAAGAACACTGAAGCTTTCTTT.

The J gene is TRBJ1-5, the V gene TRBV14; D uncertain. Trimming took off 1 base at V and 6 bases at J, with 7 bases between the two ends. The CDR3 spans 13 residues. Germline V gives CDR1 SGHDN, CDR2 FVKESK. CDR3 sequence: CASSQGAGQPQHF. As DNA, the CDR3 is TGTGCCAGCAGCCAAGGGGCGGGTCAGCCCCAGCATTTT.

The chain uses TRBV11-2 and TRBJ2-7; maybe TRBD1 (5 bases). The CDR3 is 12 residues long. The germline CDR1 and CDR2 sequences are SGHAT and FQNNGV. Trimming stripped 6 bases from V and 4 bases from J, with 10 bases between. CDR3 residues: CASRTQGYEQYF. The CDR3 DNA reads as TGTGCCAGCAGGACGCAGGGTTACGAGCAGTACTTC.

In its sample, this clone was seen a few times. V gene TRBV1 combines with J gene TRBJ2-2. TRBV1 is noted as a pseudogene. The length of the CDR3 is 17 residues. The CDR3 is CTSSQDRPGTHTGELFF. The CDR3 coding sequence is TGCACCAGCAGCCAAGATCGTCCCGGGACCCACACCGGGGAGCTGTTTTTT.

The rearrangement uses TRBV24-1 and TRBJ2-7, with a tentative D call TRBD1 (5 bases). Germline lookup yields CDR1 KGHDR and CDR2 SFDVKD. Trimming cost V 4 bases and J 5 bases, with 8 bases left between them. CDR3 length: 12 residues. The CDR3 DNA reads TGTGCCACCAGTGAGGCAGGGAACGAGCAGTACTTC. Translating it yields CATSEAGNEQYF.

The J gene is TRBJ2-1, the V gene TRBV5-1; D possibly uses TRBD1 or TRBD2 (5 bases each). This CDR3 has 15 residues. Deletions cut 0 bases from V and 4 bases from J, with 11 bases between. From germline, CDR1 is SGHRS and CDR2 YFSETQ. The CDR3, as DNA: TGCGCCAGCAGCTTGGAGGGGACGGATTACAATGAGCAGTTCTTC. Translating gives CASSLEGTDYNEQFF.

The chain employs TRBV7-9 and TRBJ2-3; no firm D call. CDR1 and CDR2 (germline): SEHNR, FQNEAQ (reference sequence). CDR3 length: 12 amino acids. Trimming stripped 2 bases from V and 4 bases from J, with 4 bases between. The CDR3 sequence: CASSLSPDTQYF. The CDR3 DNA is TGTGCCAGCAGCTTAAGTCCAGATACGCAGTATTTT.

The V call is TRBV19, the J call TRBJ1-5; 10 bases align to TRBD1. This CDR3 is built from 15 residues. Germline loops: CDR1 LNHDA, CDR2 SQIVND (reference sequence). The trim removed 6 bases at V and 2 bases at J, leaving 4 bases unmatched. The DNA for the CDR3 is TGTGCCAGTAGGGGACAGGGGTACGGCAATCAGCCCCAGCATTTT. It translates to CASRGQGYGNQPQHF.

A single count supports this clone. V and J are TRBV5-4 and TRBJ2-1; 7 bases fit TRBD2. J lost 8 bases, V lost 2 bases, and 7 bases had no gene match. The CDR3 extends over 14 amino acids. The V gene's germline CDR1 is SGHNT and CDR2 YYREEE (reference sequence). This chain's CDR3 is CASSFDGGSYEQFF. As DNA, the CDR3 is TGTGCCAGCAGCTTTGACGGGGGGTCCTATGAGCAGTTCTTC.

The V gene is TRBV29-1, the J gene TRBJ1-4; 9 bases line up with TRBD1. The CDR3 has 15 amino acids. The ends lost 0 bases at V and 3 bases at J; junction bases unmatched: 2. The germline CDR1 and CDR2 sequences are SQVTM and ANQGSEA. This CDR3 is CSVEDTGGPNEKLFF. CDR3 coding DNA: TGCAGCGTTGAAGATACAGGGGGCCCTAATGAAAAACTGTTTTTT.

This clone was counted once. The chain combines TRBV18 with TRBJ2-7; D gene ambiguous. The CDR3 spans 14 residues. Germline CDR1 KGHSH, CDR2 LQKENI. V shed 6 bases and J shed 6 bases, with 18 bases lying between them. Written as DNA, the CDR3 is TGTGCCAGCTCCCCGGTCCGGACCTGGGCCGAGCAGTACTTC. Translating gives CASSPVRTWAEQYF. The variable domain in full, completed from reference TRBV18 and TRBJ2-7, reads NAGVMQNPRHLVRRRGQEARLRCSPMKGHSHVYWYRQLPEEGLKFMVYLQKENIIDESGMPKERFSAEFPKEGPSILRIQQVVRGDSAAYFCASSPVRTWAEQYFGPGTRLTVT.

This sequence joins TRBV11-2 and TRBJ1-2, with D tentatively TRBD1 (5 bases). V dropped 5 bases and J dropped 4 bases, with 17 bases sitting between them. Germline CDR1 is SGHAT and CDR2 is FQNNGV. This CDR3 has 15 residues. CDR3: CASSPRLGGIYGYTF. DNA of the CDR3: TGTGCCAGCAGCCCCAGATTGGGGGGAATCTATGGCTACACCTTC. Full variable domain (outside the CDR3, taken from reference TRBV11-2 and TRBJ1-2): EAGVAQSPRYKIIEKRQSVAFWCNPISGHATLYWYQQILGQGPKLLIQFQNNGVVDDSQLPKDRFSAERLKGVDSTLKIQPAKLEDSAVYLCASSPRLGGIYGYTFGSGTRLTVV.

The chain recombines TRBV7-2 with TRBJ1-2; D is undetermined. In germline, CDR1 is SGHTA, CDR2 FQGNSA. V was cut by 5 bases and J by 5 bases, with 15 bases left in between. The CDR3 runs to 14 residues. Written as DNA, the CDR3 is TGTGCCAGCAGCCTACGGCGGGGTGGTTATGGCTACACCTTC. It codes for CASSLRRGGYGYTF.

As regards this clone: In the same sample, other DNA sequences code for this CDR3. This chain connects TRBV3-1 (or the pseudogene TRBV3-2) to TRBJ1-1; possibly TRBD1 for D (5 bases). Germline V gene lookup returns CDR1 LGHDT and CDR2 YNNKEL (reference sequence). The V gene lost 4 bases and the J gene lost 7 bases, with 13 bases spanning the gap. CDR3 length: 13 amino acids. CDR3 residues: CASSRPGTVEAFF. CDR3 coding DNA: TGTGCCAGCAGCCGCCCCGGGACGGTTGAAGCTTTCTTT.

J is TRBJ2-4 and V is TRBV2; possibly TRBD1 or TRBD2 for D (5 bases each). There are 15 residues in the CDR3. Germline assignment: CDR1 SNHLY and CDR2 FYNNEI. Trimming stripped 0 bases from V and 3 bases from J, with 9 bases between. The CDR3 DNA follows: TGTGCCAGCAGTGAAGCTCCTGGGGGCAAAAACATTCAGTACTTC. Residues: CASSEAPGGKNIQYF.

The J gene is TRBJ1-5, the V gene TRBV6-5; D gene uncertain. The CDR3 is 13 residues long. Germline V gene lookup returns CDR1 MNHEY and CDR2 SVGAGI. V lost 6 bases and J 9 bases, leaving 15 bases between the germline ends. The CDR3 nucleotides are TGTGCCAGCAGCAAAATGGGCTCGGGGCCCCAGCATTTT. Its translation is CASSKMGSGPQHF.

The chain links TRBV9 to TRBJ2-1, with no clear D. The CDR3 has 15 amino acids. CDR1 and CDR2 (germline): SGDLS, YYNGEE. V lost 0 bases, J lost 1 base, and 8 bases lay in between. The CDR3 is CASSVEPESYNEQFF. In nucleotides, the CDR3 is TGTGCCAGCAGCGTAGAACCGGAATCCTACAATGAGCAGTTCTTC.

This clone was observed a single time. The rearrangement uses TRBV6-1 and TRBJ1-2; 11 bases are a match to TRBD1. The CDR3 covers 15 residues. Germline CDR1 and CDR2: MNHNS and SASEGT. J was trimmed by 3 bases and V by 3 bases; bases with no gene match: 3. CDR3 sequence: CASSEGTGGHYGYTF. Here the CDR3 DNA reads TGTGCCAGCAGTGAGGGGACAGGGGGGCACTATGGCTACACCTTC.

The gene calls are TRBV2 and TRBJ2-7, with D unresolved. This CDR3 is 15 amino acids long. V was shortened by 1 base and J by 1 base, with 11 bases between the two germline ends. Per the germline V gene, CDR1 is SNHLY and CDR2 is FYNNEI. CDR3 bases: TGTGCCAGCAGTGAAGTATCCCCTCGATCCTACGAGCAGTACTTC. Its translation is CASSEVSPRSYEQYF. Based on the CDR3 plus reference TRBV2 and TRBJ2-7, the full variable domain is EPEVTQTPSHQVTQMGQEVILRCVPISNHLYFYWYRQILGQKVEFLVSFYNNEISEKSEIFDDQFSVERPDGSNFTLKIRSTKLEDSAMYFCASSEVSPRSYEQYFGPGTRLTVT.